The rows below give T cell receptor beta chains drawn from one sample of a study of shared clonotypes between healthy human individuals. This table comes from immunoSEQ multiplex PCR, and its TCRdb copy is limited to in-frame clones, with some not included. The sample holds around 1.5 million clones, approximately 98% seen once. Specimen: naive CD4+ T cells sorted from blood. The receptor set was obtained from a man aged 30 to 45 in good health. Both conserved end residues are part of each CDR3. The D gene is left open where the match is weak. Where a row states a size, it is once, few, many or the class of an expanded clone; other rows omit it.

size,J,D,V,length,CDR3,DNA
-,TRBJ1-1,-,TRBV29-1,14,CSVAYRAVNTEAFF,TGCAGCGTTGCCTACAGGGCGGTGAACACTGAAGCTTTCTTT
once,TRBJ2-5,TRBD2,TRBV29-1,13,CSALRGRGETQYF,TGCAGCGCTCTTCGCGGGAGAGGAGAGACCCAGTACTTC
-,TRBJ2-7,TRBD1,TRBV7-9,16,CASSTPGGQGISEQYF,TGTGCCAGCAGCACACCTGGGGGACAGGGTATCTCCGAGCAGTACTTC
-,TRBJ1-1,-,TRBV19,13,CASKNPPGNQAFF,TGTGCCAGCAAAAACCCCCCCGGGAACCAAGCTTTCTTT
-,TRBJ1-2,TRBD1,TRBV7-3,17,CASSPLPPGQGQYGYTF,TGTGCCAGCAGCCCCCTTCCCCCGGGACAGGGTCAGTATGGCTACACCTTC
-,TRBJ2-7,-,TRBV15,14,CATSRARTEYEQYF,TGTGCCACCAGCAGAGCCCGGACAGAGTACGAGCAGTACTTC
-,TRBJ2-7,-,TRBV7-2,18,CASSFPSQTRSGPYEQYF,TGTGCCAGCAGCTTTCCTAGCCAGACTAGGAGTGGGCCCTACGAGCAGTACTTC
-,TRBJ1-1,-,TRBV19,15,CASSIERGWDTEAFF,TGTGCCAGTAGTATAGAGCGGGGGTGGGACACTGAAGCTTTCTTT
-,TRBJ2-7,TRBD2,TRBV9,14,CASSVNSGGYEQYF,TGTGCCAGCAGCGTCAATAGCGGGGGCTACGAGCAGTACTTC
-,TRBJ1-5,-,TRBV19,13,CASSSQDNQPQHF,TGTGCCAGTAGTAGCCAGGACAATCAGCCCCAGCATTTT
once,TRBJ2-7,TRBD2,TRBV30,17,CAWSVSGLLAGVPEQYF,TGTGCCTGGAGTGTTTCAGGGCTACTAGCGGGAGTGCCCGAGCAGTACTTC
-,TRBJ1-4,TRBD1,TRBV4-3,18,CASSQAPLIGTGDEKLFF,TGCGCCAGCAGCCAAGCACCCCTGATCGGGACAGGGGATGAAAAACTGTTTTTT
-,TRBJ2-3,TRBD2,TRBV29-1,12,CSDSGRTDTQYF,TGCAGCGATAGCGGGAGGACAGATACGCAGTATTTT
once,TRBJ2-3,-,TRBV7-2,14,CASSLSSRTDTQYF,TGTGCCAGCAGCTTATCATCGAGGACAGATACGCAGTATTTT
-,TRBJ2-5,TRBD1,TRBV6-1,18,CASSEEVRGQAGQETQYF,TGTGCCAGCAGTGAAGAGGTGCGAGGACAGGCGGGCCAAGAGACCCAGTACTTC
-,TRBJ2-7,TRBD1,TRBV11-3,14,CASSFKTGVNEQYF,TGTGCCAGCAGCTTCAAAACAGGGGTAAACGAGCAGTACTTC
-,TRBJ1-2,-,TRBV19,11,CAREKTGGYTF,TGTGCCAGAGAGAAGACCGGTGGCTACACCTTC
-,TRBJ2-1,-,TRBV28,14,CASSLERVYNEQFF,TGTGCCAGCAGCTTGGAGAGGGTCTACAATGAGCAGTTCTTC
-,TRBJ2-7,-,TRBV5-1,14,CASSLEGSSYEQYF,TGCGCCAGCAGCTTAGAGGGGTCCTCCTACGAGCAGTACTTC
-,TRBJ2-1,-,TRBV7-3,15,CASSSSGKGPNEQFF,TGTGCCAGCAGTTCAAGCGGTAAGGGGCCCAATGAGCAGTTCTTC
-,TRBJ2-7,-,TRBV5-1,16,CASSLNLGIGSYEQYF,TGCGCCAGCAGCTTGAACCTCGGTATCGGGTCCTACGAGCAGTACTTC
-,TRBJ2-4,-,TRBV4-1,16,CASSQLGNPAKNIQYF,TGCGCCAGCAGCCAATTGGGCAATCCGGCCAAAAACATTCAGTACTTC
-,TRBJ2-1,-,TRBV19,14,CASSYGSLDNEQFF,TGTGCCAGTAGTTATGGTAGCTTGGACAATGAGCAGTTCTTC
-,TRBJ1-1,-,TRBV29-1,14,CSVLLGGRGTEAFF,TGCAGCGTCCTTCTAGGGGGTCGGGGCACTGAAGCTTTCTTT
-,TRBJ1-5,-,TRBV15,12,CATSSQNQPQHF,TGTGCCACCAGCAGCCAGAACCAGCCCCAGCATTTT
-,TRBJ2-1,TRBD2,TRBV9,17,CASSGSSGRGVHNEQFF,TGTGCCAGCAGCGGCAGTAGCGGGCGGGGGGTGCACAATGAGCAGTTCTTC
-,TRBJ2-3,-,TRBV6-6,11,CASSPLDTQYF,TGTGCCAGCAGCCCCTTAGATACGCAGTATTTT
once,TRBJ2-1,-,TRBV11-3,16,CASSLALGSSYNEQFF,TGTGCCAGCAGCTTAGCGCTAGGGAGCTCCTACAATGAGCAGTTCTTC
-,TRBJ1-2,TRBD1,TRBV19,16,CASSIDQGQSGDGYTF,TGTGCCAGTAGTATAGATCAGGGACAGTCTGGGGATGGCTACACCTTC
-,TRBJ1-1,TRBD1,TRBV6-1,16,CASSEPRDRVNTEAFF,TGTGCCAGCAGTGAGCCCCGGGACAGGGTTAACACTGAAGCTTTCTTT
-,TRBJ1-1,-,TRBV9,14,CASSVIAGRPEAFF,TGTGCCAGCAGCGTAATTGCAGGGCGGCCTGAAGCTTTCTTT
-,TRBJ2-4,-,TRBV5-1,11,CASSLKDIQYF,TGCGCCAGCAGCTTGAAGGACATTCAGTACTTC
-,TRBJ1-3,-,TRBV7-9,16,CASSLLVTGSGNTIYF,TGTGCCAGCAGCTTATTAGTCACAGGCTCTGGAAACACCATATATTTT
-,TRBJ1-3,-,TRBV10-2,13,CASSGQSGNTIYF,TGCGCCAGCAGTGGACAATCTGGAAACACCATATATTTT
-,TRBJ2-7,TRBD2,TRBV19,15,CASSELAGGPGEQYF,TGTGCCAGTAGCGAACTAGCGGGAGGGCCAGGGGAGCAGTACTTC
-,TRBJ1-1,-,TRBV19,13,CASSIRLSTEAFF,TGTGCCAGTAGTATTCGGCTCAGCACTGAAGCTTTCTTT
-,TRBJ2-7,TRBD1,TRBV5-1,15,CASSSAGTGEDEQYF,TGCGCCAGCAGCTCTGCCGGGACAGGGGAGGACGAGCAGTACTTC
-,TRBJ2-7,TRBD1,TRBV5-4,15,CASRYDRVESYEQYF,TGTGCCAGCAGATACGACAGGGTAGAATCCTACGAGCAGTACTTC
-,TRBJ2-1,-,TRBV30,11,CGSKVYNEQFF,TGTGGCTCGAAGGTGTACAATGAGCAGTTCTTC
-,TRBJ2-7,TRBD1,TRBV7-9,13,CASSFGQGNEQYF,TGTGCCAGCAGCTTCGGACAGGGCAACGAGCAGTACTTC
-,TRBJ2-2,-,TRBV10-3,15,CAISDPDRLTGELFF,TGTGCCATCAGTGACCCTGACAGGCTTACCGGGGAGCTGTTTTTT
-,TRBJ2-7,TRBD2,TRBV28,16,CASKVTSGHPTFEQYF,TGTGCCAGCAAGGTGACTAGCGGGCATCCTACATTCGAGCAGTACTTC
-,TRBJ2-5,TRBD1,TRBV12-5,14,CASGPGQGQETQYF,TGTGCTAGTGGCCCGGGACAGGGGCAAGAGACCCAGTACTTC
-,TRBJ2-3,TRBD1,TRBV6-5,15,CASSRNTGVPDTQYF,TGTGCCAGCAGCCGAAACACAGGGGTTCCAGATACGCAGTATTTT
-,TRBJ2-5,-,TRBV5-4,14,CASSSDKNGQTQYF,TGTGCCAGCAGCTCGGACAAAAACGGGCAGACCCAGTACTTC